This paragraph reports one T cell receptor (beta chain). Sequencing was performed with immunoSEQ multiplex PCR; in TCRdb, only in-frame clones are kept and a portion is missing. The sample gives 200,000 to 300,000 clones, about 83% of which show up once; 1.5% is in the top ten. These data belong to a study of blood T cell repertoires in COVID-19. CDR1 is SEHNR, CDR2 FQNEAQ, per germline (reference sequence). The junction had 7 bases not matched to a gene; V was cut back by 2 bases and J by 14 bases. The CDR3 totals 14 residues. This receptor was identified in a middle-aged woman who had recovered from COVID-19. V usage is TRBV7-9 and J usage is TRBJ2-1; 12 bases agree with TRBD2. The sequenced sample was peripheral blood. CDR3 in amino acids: CASSLLAGGLNKFF. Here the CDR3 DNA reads TGTGCCAGCAGCTTACTAGCGGGGGGGCTTAACAAGTTCTTC.